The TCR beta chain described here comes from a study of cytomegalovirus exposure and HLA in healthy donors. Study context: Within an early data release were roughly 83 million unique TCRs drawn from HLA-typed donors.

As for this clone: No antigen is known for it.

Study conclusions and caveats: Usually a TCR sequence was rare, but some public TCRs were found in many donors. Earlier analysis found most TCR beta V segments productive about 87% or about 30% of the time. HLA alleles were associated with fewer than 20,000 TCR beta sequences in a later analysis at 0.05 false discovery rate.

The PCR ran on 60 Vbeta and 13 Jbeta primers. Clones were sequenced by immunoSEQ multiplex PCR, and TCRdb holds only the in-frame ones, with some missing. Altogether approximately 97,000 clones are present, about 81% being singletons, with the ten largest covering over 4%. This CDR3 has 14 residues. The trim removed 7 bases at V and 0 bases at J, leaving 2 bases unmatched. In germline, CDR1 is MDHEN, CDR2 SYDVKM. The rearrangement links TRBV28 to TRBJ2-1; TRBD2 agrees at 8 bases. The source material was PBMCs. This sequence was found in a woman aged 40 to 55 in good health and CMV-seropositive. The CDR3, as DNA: TGTGCCAGCATCAGCGGGAGCTCCTACAATGAGCAGTTCTTC. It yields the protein CASISGSSYNEQFF. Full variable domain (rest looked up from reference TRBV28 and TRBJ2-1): DVKVTQSSRYLVKRTGEKVFLECVQDMDHENMFWYRQDPGLGLRLIYFSYDVKMKEKGDIPEGYSVSREKKERFSLILESASTNQTSMYLCASISGSSYNEQFFGPGTRLTVL.